This T cell receptor (beta chain) is from a study of T cells after yellow fever vaccination. Notes on the study in general: Only a small proportion of the clonotypes turned up in both the CD4 and the CD8 compartments, likely arising from convergent recombination. Detected again after the booster were most primary-vaccination clones, at approximately 95% CD4 and more than 70% CD8. Weaker, the secondary response peaked sooner, at day 5 versus 15.

This clonotype was seen a few times. Its target is unknown. Trimming at V came to 5 bases and at J to 7 bases, leaving 14 bases not matched to a gene. CDR3 size: 16 residues. Germline assignment: CDR1 SGHTA and CDR2 FQGNSA. TCRdb passed the 5' RACE reads through MiXCR, listing each CDR3 protein once. The sample has about 340,000 distinct CDR3 sequences, around 3.9% seen once. Material: PBMCs, obtained 5 days after the yellow fever booster vaccination. V gene TRBV7-2 combines with J gene TRBJ2-5; 9 nucleotides align to TRBD1. The receptor's source is a man in his late teens or twenties who received the YFV17D yellow fever vaccine. The chain's CDR3 is CASSTGDRVKTGTQYF. The CDR3 DNA reads as TGTGCCAGCAGCACAGGGGACAGGGTTAAGACAGGGACCCAGTACTTC.